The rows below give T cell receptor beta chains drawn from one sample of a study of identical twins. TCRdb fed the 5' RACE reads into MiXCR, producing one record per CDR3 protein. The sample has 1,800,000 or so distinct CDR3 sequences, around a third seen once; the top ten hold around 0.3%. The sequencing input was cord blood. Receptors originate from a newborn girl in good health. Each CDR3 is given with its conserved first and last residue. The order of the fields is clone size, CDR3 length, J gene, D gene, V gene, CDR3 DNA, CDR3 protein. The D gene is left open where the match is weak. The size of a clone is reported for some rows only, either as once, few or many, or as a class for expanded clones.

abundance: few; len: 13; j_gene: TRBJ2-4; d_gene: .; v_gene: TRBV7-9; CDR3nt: TGTGCCAGCAGCTCGGGACTTATAAACATTCAGTACTTC; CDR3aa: CASSSGLINIQYF
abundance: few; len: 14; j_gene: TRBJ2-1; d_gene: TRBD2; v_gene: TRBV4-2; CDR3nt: TGTGCCAGCAGCCCCAGGACTAGCACCAATGAGCAGTTCTTC; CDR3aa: CASSPRTSTNEQFF
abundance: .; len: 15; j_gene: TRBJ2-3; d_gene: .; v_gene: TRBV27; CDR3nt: TGTGCCAGCAGTGGCCGACAAGCCCACACAGATACGCAGTATTTT; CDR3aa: CASSGRQAHTDTQYF
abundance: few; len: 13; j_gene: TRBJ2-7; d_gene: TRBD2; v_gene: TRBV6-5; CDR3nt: TGTGCCAGCAGTTACGGGGACTACTACGAGCAGTACTTC; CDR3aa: CASSYGDYYEQYF
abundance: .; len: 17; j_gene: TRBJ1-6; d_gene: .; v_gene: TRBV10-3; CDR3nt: TGTGCCATCAGTGAGTCCACGAAGACAGTGGCTAATTCACCCCTCCACTTT; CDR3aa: CAISESTKTVANSPLHF
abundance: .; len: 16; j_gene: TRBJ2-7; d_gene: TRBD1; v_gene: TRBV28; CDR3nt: TGTGCCAGCAGTTTCCTCGGGACAGTCCTCTCCTACGAGCAGTACTTC; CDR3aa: CASSFLGTVLSYEQYF
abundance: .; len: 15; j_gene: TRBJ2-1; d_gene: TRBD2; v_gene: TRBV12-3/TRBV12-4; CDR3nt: TGTGCCAGCAGTAACGGACTAGCGCCTTACAATGAGCAGTTCTTC; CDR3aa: CASSNGLAPYNEQFF
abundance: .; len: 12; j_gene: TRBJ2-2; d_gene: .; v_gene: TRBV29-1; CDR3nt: TGCAGCGTTGAGACCTGGACCGGGGAGCTGTTTTTT; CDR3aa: CSVETWTGELFF
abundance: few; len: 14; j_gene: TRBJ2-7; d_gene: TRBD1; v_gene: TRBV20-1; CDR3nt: TGCAGTGTCACCGGGACAGGGCTCCTCTACGAGCAGTACTTC; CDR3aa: CSVTGTGLLYEQYF
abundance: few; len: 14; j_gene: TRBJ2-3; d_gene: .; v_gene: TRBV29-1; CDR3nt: TGCAGCGCGAAAGGGGGGACCTCGGCAGATACGCAGTATTTT; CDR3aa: CSAKGGTSADTQYF
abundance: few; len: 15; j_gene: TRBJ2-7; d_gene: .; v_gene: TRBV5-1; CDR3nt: TGCGCCAGCAGCTTGGCCCCGGGCCTCTCCTACGAGCAGTACTTC; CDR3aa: CASSLAPGLSYEQYF
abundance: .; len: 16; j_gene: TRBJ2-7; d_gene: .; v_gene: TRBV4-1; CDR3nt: TGCGCCAGCAGCCAGGGGAAGGCGTATCCCCCCTACGAGCAGTACTTC; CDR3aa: CASSQGKAYPPYEQYF
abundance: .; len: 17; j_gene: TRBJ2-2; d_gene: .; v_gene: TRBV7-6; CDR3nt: TGTGCCAGCAGCTATAACCCTGGGGGCTTGAACACCGGGGAGCTGTTTTTT; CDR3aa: CASSYNPGGLNTGELFF
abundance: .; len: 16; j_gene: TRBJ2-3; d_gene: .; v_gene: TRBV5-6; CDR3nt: TGTGCCAGCATTATCAAGGGGACCCGACACACAGATACGCAGTATTTT; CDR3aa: CASIIKGTRHTDTQYF
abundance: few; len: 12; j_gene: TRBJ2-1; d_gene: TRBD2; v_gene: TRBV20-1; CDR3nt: TGCAGTGCTATAGCGGGAGGCTATGAGCAGTTCTTC; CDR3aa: CSAIAGGYEQFF
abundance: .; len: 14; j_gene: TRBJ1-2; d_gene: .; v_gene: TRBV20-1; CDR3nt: TGCAGTGCCCGGCCGTTGGAGGTATTCTCTGGCTACACCTTC; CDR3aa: CSARPLEVFSGYTF
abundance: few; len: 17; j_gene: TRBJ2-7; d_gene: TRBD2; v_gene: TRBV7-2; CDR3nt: TGTGCCAGCAGCTTAGTTTTGACTAGCGGGGGGGCCTACGAGCAGTACTTC; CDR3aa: CASSLVLTSGGAYEQYF
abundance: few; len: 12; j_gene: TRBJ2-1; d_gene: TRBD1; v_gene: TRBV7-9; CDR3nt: TGTGCCAGCAGCTCAACAGGGGTTGAGCAGTTCTTC; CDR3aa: CASSSTGVEQFF
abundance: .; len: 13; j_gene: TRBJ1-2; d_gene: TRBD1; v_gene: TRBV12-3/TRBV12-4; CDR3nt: TGTGCCAGCAGTCACGACAGGGTCTATGGCTACATCTTC; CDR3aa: CASSHDRVYGYIF
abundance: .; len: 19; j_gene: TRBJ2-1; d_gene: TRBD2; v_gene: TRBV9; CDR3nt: TGTGCCAGCAGCACCTCCGGAGCGGGACTAGCGGGAGTGGACAATGAGCAGTTCTTC; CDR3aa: CASSTSGAGLAGVDNEQFF
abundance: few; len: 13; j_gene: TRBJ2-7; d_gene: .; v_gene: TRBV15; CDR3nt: TGTGCCACCAGCAGAGATGTCGCCTACGAGCAGTACTTC; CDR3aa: CATSRDVAYEQYF
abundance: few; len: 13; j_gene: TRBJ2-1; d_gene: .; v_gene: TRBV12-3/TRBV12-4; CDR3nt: TGTGCCAGCAGTTTTCACGTTTACAATGAGCAGTTCTTC; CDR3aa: CASSFHVYNEQFF
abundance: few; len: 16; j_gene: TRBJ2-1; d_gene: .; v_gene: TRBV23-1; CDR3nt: TGCGCCAGCAGTCAATCTGGCGGGTATAAATACAATGAGCAGTTCTTC; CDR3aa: CASSQSGGYKYNEQFF
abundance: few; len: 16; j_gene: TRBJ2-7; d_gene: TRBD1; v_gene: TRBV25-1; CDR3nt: TGTGCCAGCAGTCTCCCCGGGACAGGGGGATTGAACGAGCAGTACTTC; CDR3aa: CASSLPGTGGLNEQYF
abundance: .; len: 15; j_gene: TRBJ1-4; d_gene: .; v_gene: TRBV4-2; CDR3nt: TGTGCCAGCAGCCCAGAAGGATACCTTAATGAAAAACTGTTTTTT; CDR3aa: CASSPEGYLNEKLFF
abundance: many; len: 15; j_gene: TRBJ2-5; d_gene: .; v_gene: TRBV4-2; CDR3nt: TGTGCCAGCAGCCAAGAGGTTCGAGTGTTGGAGACCCAGTACTTC; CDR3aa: CASSQEVRVLETQYF
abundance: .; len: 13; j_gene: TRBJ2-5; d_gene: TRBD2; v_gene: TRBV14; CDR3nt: TGTGCCAGCAGTCCTAGCGGGAAGAGTGAGCAGTACTTC; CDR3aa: CASSPSGKSEQYF
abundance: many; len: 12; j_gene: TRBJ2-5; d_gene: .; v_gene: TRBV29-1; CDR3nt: TGCAGCGTTTTCAGGAACCAAGAGACCCAGTACTTC; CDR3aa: CSVFRNQETQYF
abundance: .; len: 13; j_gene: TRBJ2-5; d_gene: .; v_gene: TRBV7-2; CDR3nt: TGTGCCAGCAGCTTATTCGGACAAGAGACCCGGTACTTC; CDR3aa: CASSLFGQETRYF
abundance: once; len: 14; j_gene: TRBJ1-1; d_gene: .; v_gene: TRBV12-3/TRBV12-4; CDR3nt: TGTGCCAGCAGTACTACCAGGACTGCCACTGAAGCTTTCTTT; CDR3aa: CASSTTRTATEAFF
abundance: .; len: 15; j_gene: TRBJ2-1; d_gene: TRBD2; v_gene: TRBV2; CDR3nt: TGTGCCAGCAGTGATAGGTTAGCGGGAGGGAATGAGCAGTTCTTC; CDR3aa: CASSDRLAGGNEQFF
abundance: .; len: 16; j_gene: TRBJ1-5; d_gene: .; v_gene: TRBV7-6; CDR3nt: TGTGCCAGCAGCGTTGCCGCGGGGGTTAGCAATCAGCCCCAGCATTTT; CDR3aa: CASSVAAGVSNQPQHF
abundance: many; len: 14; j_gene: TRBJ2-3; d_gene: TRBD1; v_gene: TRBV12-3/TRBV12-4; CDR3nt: TGTGGATCGCGAGGGGGACAGGCCCTAGATACGCAGTATTTT; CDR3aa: CGSRGGQALDTQYF
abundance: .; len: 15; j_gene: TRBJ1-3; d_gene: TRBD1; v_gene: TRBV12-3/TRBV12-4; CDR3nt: TGTGCCAGCAGTTCGACAGGGTTAGGAGGAAACACCATATATTTT; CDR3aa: CASSSTGLGGNTIYF
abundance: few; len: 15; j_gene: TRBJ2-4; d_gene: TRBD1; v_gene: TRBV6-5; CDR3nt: TGTGCCAGCAGTACAATGTGGACAGGTCAAGACATTCAGTACTTC; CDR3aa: CASSTMWTGQDIQYF
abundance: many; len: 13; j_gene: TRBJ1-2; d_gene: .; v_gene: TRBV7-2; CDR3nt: TGTGCCAGCAGCTTAGCAGGGGGCTATGGCTACACCTTC; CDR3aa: CASSLAGGYGYTF
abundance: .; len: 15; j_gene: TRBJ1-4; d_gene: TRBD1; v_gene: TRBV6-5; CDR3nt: TGTGCCAGCAGTTACACCCCAGGGGGCGAGGAAAAACTGTTTTTT; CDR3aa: CASSYTPGGEEKLFF
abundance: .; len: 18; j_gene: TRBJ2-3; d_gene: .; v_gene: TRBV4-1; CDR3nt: TGCGCCAGCAGCCTCCTCCTCATTACTAGTGCCGGCACAGATACGCAGTATTTT; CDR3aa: CASSLLLITSAGTDTQYF
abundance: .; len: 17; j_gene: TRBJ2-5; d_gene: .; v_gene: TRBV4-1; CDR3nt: TGCGCCAGCAGCCAAGGGACAGGTCTAGCGCCGTACAATGAGCAGTACTTC; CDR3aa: CASSQGTGLAPYNEQYF
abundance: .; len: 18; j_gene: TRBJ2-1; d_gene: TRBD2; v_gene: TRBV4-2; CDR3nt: TGTGCCAGCAGCCAAGGGAAAATTACAGCGGGAGGGCCCAATGAGCGGTTCTTC; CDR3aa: CASSQGKITAGGPNERFF
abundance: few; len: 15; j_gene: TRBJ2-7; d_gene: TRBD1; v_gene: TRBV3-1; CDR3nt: TGTGCCAGCGCTGAAGCAGGACAGGGGTCCTACGAGCAGTACTTC; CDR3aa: CASAEAGQGSYEQYF
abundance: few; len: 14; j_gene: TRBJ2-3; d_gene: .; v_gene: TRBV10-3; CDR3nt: TGTGCCATCAGTCAGGCTAGCGCCACAGATACGCAGTATTTT; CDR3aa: CAISQASATDTQYF
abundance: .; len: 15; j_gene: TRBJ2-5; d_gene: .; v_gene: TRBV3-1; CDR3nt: TGTCCCAGCAGCCAAGATATGATAGTACGAGAGACCCAGTACTTC; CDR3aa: CPSSQDMIVRETQYF
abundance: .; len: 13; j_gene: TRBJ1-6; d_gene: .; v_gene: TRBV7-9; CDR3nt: TGTGCCAGCAGCTTAGAGGGAGTTGGGGCCCTCCACTTT; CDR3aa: CASSLEGVGALHF
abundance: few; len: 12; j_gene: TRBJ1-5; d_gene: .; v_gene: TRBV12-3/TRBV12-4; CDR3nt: TGTGCCAGCACCGTCGGGAATCAGCCCCAGCATTTT; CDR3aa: CASTVGNQPQHF
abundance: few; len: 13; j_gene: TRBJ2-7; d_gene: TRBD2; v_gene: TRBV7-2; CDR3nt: TGTGCCAGCAGCCCGGGGGGGCCTTGGGAGCAGTACTTC; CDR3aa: CASSPGGPWEQYF
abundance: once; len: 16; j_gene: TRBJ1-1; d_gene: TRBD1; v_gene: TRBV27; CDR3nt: TGTGCCAGCCGGACCGGGACAGGGGCTTTGAACCCTGAAGCTTTCTTT; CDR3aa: CASRTGTGALNPEAFF
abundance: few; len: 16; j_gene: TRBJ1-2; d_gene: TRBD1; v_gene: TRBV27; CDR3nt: TGTGCCAGCAGTTTATCGGGACAGGGGAGTGTGGGTGGCTACACCTTC; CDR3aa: CASSLSGQGSVGGYTF
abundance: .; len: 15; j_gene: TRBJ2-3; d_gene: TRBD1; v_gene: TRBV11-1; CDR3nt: TGTGCCAGCGGCTCCGGGACAGGGCCTACAGATACGCAGTATTTT; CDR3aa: CASGSGTGPTDTQYF
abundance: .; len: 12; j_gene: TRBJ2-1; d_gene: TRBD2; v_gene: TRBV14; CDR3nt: TGTGCCAGCAGCCAAGCCCTAGCGGGGGTGTTCTTC; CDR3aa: CASSQALAGVFF
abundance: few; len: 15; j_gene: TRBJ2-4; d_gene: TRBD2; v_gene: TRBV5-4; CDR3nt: TGTGCCAGCAGCTTTAGCGGGAGAAACAAAAACATTCAGTACTTC; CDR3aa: CASSFSGRNKNIQYF
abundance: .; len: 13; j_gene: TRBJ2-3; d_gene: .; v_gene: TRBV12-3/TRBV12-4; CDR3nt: TGTGCCAGCAGTGAGCTGGGGGCAGATGCGCAGTATTTT; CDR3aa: CASSELGADAQYF